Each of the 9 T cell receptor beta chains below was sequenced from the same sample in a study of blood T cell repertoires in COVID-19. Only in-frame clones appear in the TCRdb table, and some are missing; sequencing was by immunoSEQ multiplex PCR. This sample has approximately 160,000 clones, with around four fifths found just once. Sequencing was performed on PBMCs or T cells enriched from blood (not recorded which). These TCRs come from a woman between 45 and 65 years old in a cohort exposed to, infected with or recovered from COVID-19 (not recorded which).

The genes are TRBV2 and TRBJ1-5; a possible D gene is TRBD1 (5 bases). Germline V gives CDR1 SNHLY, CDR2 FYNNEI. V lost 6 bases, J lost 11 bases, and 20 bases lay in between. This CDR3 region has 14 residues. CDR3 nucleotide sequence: TGTGCCAGCAGCCTCAGTGGGGGGGAGTTGGCCCAGCATTTT. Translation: CASSLSGGELAQHF.

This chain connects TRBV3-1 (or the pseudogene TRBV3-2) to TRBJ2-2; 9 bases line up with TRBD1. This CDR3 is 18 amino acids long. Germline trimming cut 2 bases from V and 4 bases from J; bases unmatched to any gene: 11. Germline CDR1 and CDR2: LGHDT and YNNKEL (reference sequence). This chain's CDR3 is CASSQWDRVTSGTGELFF. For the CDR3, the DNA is TGTGCCAGCAGCCAATGGGACAGGGTAACATCGGGCACCGGGGAGCTGTTTTTT.

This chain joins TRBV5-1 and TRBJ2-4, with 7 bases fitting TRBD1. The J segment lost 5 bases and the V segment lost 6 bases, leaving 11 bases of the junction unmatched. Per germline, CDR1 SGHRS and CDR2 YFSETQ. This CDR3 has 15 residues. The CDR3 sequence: CASTDRPNRENIQYF. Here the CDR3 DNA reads TGCGCCAGCACGGACAGGCCAAATCGGGAAAACATTCAGTACTTC.

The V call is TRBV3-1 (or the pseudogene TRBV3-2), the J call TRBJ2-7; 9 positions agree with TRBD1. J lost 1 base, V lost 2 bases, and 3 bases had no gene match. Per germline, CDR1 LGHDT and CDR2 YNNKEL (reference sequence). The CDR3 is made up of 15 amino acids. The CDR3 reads CASSQPGQGSYEQYF. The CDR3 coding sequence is TGTGCCAGCAGCCAACCGGGACAGGGATCCTACGAGCAGTACTTC.

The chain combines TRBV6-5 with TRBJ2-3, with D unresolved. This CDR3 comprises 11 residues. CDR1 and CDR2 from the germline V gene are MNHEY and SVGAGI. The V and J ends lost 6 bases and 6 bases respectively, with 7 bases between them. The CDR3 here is CASSHSDTQYF. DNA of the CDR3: TGTGCCAGCAGCCACAGTGATACGCAGTATTTT.

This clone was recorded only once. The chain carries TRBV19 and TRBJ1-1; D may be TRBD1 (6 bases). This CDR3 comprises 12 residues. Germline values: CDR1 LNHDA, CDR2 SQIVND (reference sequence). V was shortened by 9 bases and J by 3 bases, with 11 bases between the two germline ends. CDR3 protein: CASQDSYTEAFF. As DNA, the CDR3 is TGTGCCAGCCAGGACAGCTACACTGAAGCTTTCTTT.

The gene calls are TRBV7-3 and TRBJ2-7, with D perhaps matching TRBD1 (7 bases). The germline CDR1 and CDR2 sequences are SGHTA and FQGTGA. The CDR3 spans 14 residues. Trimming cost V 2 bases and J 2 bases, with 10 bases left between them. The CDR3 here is CASSLSGGTYEQYF. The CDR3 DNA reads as TGTGCCAGCAGCTTATCAGGGGGGACCTACGAGCAGTACTTC.

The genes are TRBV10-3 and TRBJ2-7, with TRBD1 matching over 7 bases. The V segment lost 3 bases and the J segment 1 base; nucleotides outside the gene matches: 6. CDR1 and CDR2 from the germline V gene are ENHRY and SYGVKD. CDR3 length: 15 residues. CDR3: CAISDGTADSYEQYF. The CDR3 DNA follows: TGTGCCATCAGTGACGGGACAGCCGATTCCTACGAGCAGTACTTC.

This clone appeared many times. The CDR3: CASSLGTSGENPYQETQYF. The CDR3 nucleotides read TGTGCCAGCAGCCTCGGGACTAGCGGGGAAAACCCGTACCAAGAGACCCAGTACTTC. The rearrangement links TRBV7-2 to TRBJ2-5; TRBD2 agrees at 13 bases. CDR1 SGHTA and CDR2 FQGNSA come from the germline V gene. V shed 5 bases and J 0 bases; nucleotides not matched to a gene: 12. This CDR3 is 19 amino acids long.